The 21 T cell receptor beta chains given below trace back to one sample, sequenced in a study of blood T cell repertoires in COVID-19. Only in-frame clones appear in the TCRdb table, and some are missing; sequencing was by immunoSEQ multiplex PCR. The sample holds 66,000 or so clones, around 77% seen once. Material for sequencing was peripheral blood. Every receptor here comes from a human donor in a cohort sampled during active COVID-19.

This clone was observed a single time. The chain recombines TRBV18 with TRBJ2-3, with a possible D match to TRBD1 (6 bases). This CDR3 contains 17 residues. Germline V CDR1 and CDR2: KGHSH, LQKENI. The V end lost 6 bases, the J end lost 3 bases, and 22 bases lay between the germline ends. The CDR3, as DNA: TGTGCCAGCTCTGACAGGCTTTTTGCCGGGGTGACAGATACGCAGTATTTT. This translates into CASSDRLFAGVTDTQYF.

The chain couples TRBV12-5 to TRBJ2-3; D uncertain. V dropped 7 bases and J dropped 5 bases, with 7 bases sitting between them. The CDR3 is 11 residues long. Germline V CDR1 and CDR2: LGHNT, FRNRAP. The CDR3 nucleotides are TGTGCTAGTGCCGAACTAGATACGCAGTATTTT. Protein: CASAELDTQYF.

The table lists this clone with a count of one. The chain combines TRBV7-9 with TRBJ2-7, with D perhaps matching TRBD1 (5 bases). CDR1 is SEHNR, CDR2 FQNEAQ, per germline (reference sequence). The CDR3 contains 16 residues. Trimming removed 6 bases at V and 0 bases at J, with 18 bases between. CDR3 sequence: CASSQTQGLSSYEQYF. DNA of the CDR3: TGTGCCAGCAGTCAAACGCAGGGCTTGAGCTCCTACGAGCAGTACTTC.

The chain recombines TRBV28 with TRBJ2-7; 9 bases match TRBD1. The germline V gene encodes CDR1 MDHEN and CDR2 SYDVKM. This CDR3 has 14 residues. Trimming cost V 6 bases and J 6 bases; bases outside gene matches: 9. CDR3 sequence: CASRKQGALGEQYF. The CDR3 DNA reads as TGTGCCAGCAGAAAACAGGGGGCGCTGGGCGAGCAGTACTTC.

The V call is TRBV5-1, the J call TRBJ2-7; D is uncertain. There are 14 residues in the CDR3. With 0 bases removed from V and 0 bases from J, the gap between germline ends came to 7 bases. CDR1 and CDR2 (germline): SGHRS, YFSETQ. CDR3 in DNA: TGCGCCAGCAGCTTGGCAGGTAGCTCCTACGAGCAGTACTTC. Protein: CASSLAGSSYEQYF. Supplemented by reference TRBV5-1 and TRBJ2-7, the full variable domain reads KAGVTQTPRYLIKTRGQQVTLSCSPISGHRSVSWYQQTPGQGLQFLFEYFSETQRNKGNFPGRFSGRQFSNSRSEMNVSTLELGDSALYLCASSLAGSSYEQYFGPGTRLTVT.

V and J are TRBV5-4 and TRBJ1-1; unclear D gene. Germline-derived CDR1 and CDR2 are SGHNT and YYREEE (reference sequence). Trimming shortened V by 3 bases and J by 6 bases, and 9 bases separated the two germline ends. The CDR3 is 12 residues long. The CDR3 spells CASSSGLPEAFF. Written as DNA, the CDR3 is TGTGCCAGCAGCTCGGGGTTGCCTGAAGCTTTCTTT.

The gene calls are TRBV27 and TRBJ2-1, with TRBD2 identical over 8 bases. This CDR3 has 15 amino acids. Germline values: CDR1 MNHEY, CDR2 SMNVEV (reference sequence). V shed 1 base, J shed 8 bases, and the junction held 7 bases outside the gene matches. The CDR3 region is CASSLFPAGDHEQFF. The CDR3 DNA reads as TGTGCCAGCAGTTTATTTCCAGCGGGAGACCATGAGCAGTTCTTC.

The CDR3 loop reads CSASTGTGRYEQYF. The CDR3 bases are TGCAGCGCGTCGACCGGGACAGGGAGATACGAGCAGTACTTC. V is TRBV29-1 and J is TRBJ2-7; 9 nucleotides match TRBD1. This CDR3 has 14 amino acids. V was clipped by 7 bases and J by 4 bases; unmatched bases: 11. CDR1 and CDR2 from the germline V gene are SQVTM and ANQGSEA.

The genes are TRBV6-6 and TRBJ1-1; D uncertain. V was clipped by 5 bases and J by 2 bases, with 9 bases between them. Germline loops: CDR1 MNHNY, CDR2 SVGAGI (reference sequence). The CDR3 sequence is 13 residues long. The CDR3 DNA is TGTGCCAGCAGTGGCAGGATTAACACTGAAGCTTTCTTT. Its protein is CASSGRINTEAFF.

This chain links TRBV7-2 with TRBJ1-1; TRBD1 matches 7 bases. There are 14 residues in the CDR3. After removal of 5 bases from V and 4 bases from J, the junction contained 7 bases not matched to a gene. The germline V gene has CDR1 SGHTA and CDR2 FQGNSA. In DNA form, the CDR3 reads TGTGCCAGCAGCAGGGACAGATTCCCCACTGAAGCTTTCTTT. It encodes CASSRDRFPTEAFF.

The V gene is TRBV5-6, the J gene TRBJ2-7, with TRBD1 as a possible D gene (5 bases). Trimming left V 4 bases short and J 3 bases short, with 14 bases between. Germline CDR1 and CDR2: SGHDT and YYEEEE. The CDR3 sequence is 14 residues long. The CDR3 DNA reads as TGTGCCAGCAGCCTTGGGGCCACAGGCTACGAGCAGTACTTC. This gives the protein CASSLGATGYEQYF.

This clone was detected only a few times. V gene TRBV6-2 or TRBV6-3 combines with J gene TRBJ1-1; possible D gene TRBD1, 6 bases. The V gene lost 1 base and the J gene lost 0 bases, with 6 bases spanning the gap. Germline lookup yields CDR1 MNHEY and CDR2 SVGEGT. The CDR3 consists of 14 residues. DNA for the CDR3: TGTGCCAGCAGTTACTACAGGGTGAACACTGAAGCTTTCTTT. Translation gives CASSYYRVNTEAFF.

CDR3 sequence (DNA): TGTGCCACCAGCAGAGATAGCGGGAGGGCCTGGGAGACCCAGTACTTC. Its protein product is CATSRDSGRAWETQYF. V usage is TRBV15 and J usage is TRBJ2-5; 11 bases match TRBD2. V gave up 0 bases and J gave up 5 bases; unmatched junction bases: 5. The length of the CDR3 is 16 residues. CDR1 and CDR2 (germline): LNHNV, YYDKDF (reference sequence). Variable domain in full (rest from reference TRBV15 and TRBJ2-5): DAMVIQNPRYQVTQFGKPVTLSCSQTLNHNVMYWYQQKSSQAPKLLFHYYDKDFNNEADTPDNFQSRRPNTSFCFLDIRSPGLGDTAMYLCATSRDSGRAWETQYFGPGTRLLVL.

The chain employs TRBV7-2 and TRBJ2-4; 8 nucleotides align to TRBD1. Germline CDR1 is SGHTA and CDR2 is FQGNSA. The CDR3 sequence is 16 residues long. V was clipped by 1 base and J by 7 bases; unmatched bases: 9. This CDR3 reads CASSLDAGGMFNIQYF. CDR3 nucleotide sequence: TGTGCCAGCAGCTTAGATGCAGGGGGCATGTTTAACATTCAGTACTTC.

The chain links TRBV7-3 to TRBJ2-3; possibly TRBD2 for D (5 bases). V was pared by 5 bases and J by 4 bases, with 10 bases between. Germline CDR1 SGHTA, CDR2 FQGTGA. CDR3 length: 13 amino acids. The CDR3 DNA is TGTGCCAGCAGCCCCCACGGGGCAGATACGCAGTATTTT. Translation gives CASSPHGADTQYF.

V and J are TRBV19 and TRBJ2-3, with 10 bases identical to TRBD2. The J segment lost 6 bases and the V segment lost 6 bases, leaving 9 bases of the junction unmatched. CDR3 length: 15 amino acids. Germline V gene data show CDR1 as LNHDA and CDR2 as SQIVND (reference sequence). In nucleotides, the CDR3 is TGTGCCAGTAGCCCGCTAGCGGGAGTAGGTGATACGCAGTATTTT. This gives the protein CASSPLAGVGDTQYF.

The genes are TRBV19 and TRBJ2-4; D gene ambiguous. Germline CDR1 is LNHDA and CDR2 is SQIVND (reference sequence). The CDR3 sequence is 12 residues long. Trimming left V 9 bases short and J 2 bases short, with 8 bases between. The CDR3 is CASTSSKNIQYF. DNA of the CDR3: TGTGCCAGCACATCTTCCAAAAACATTCAGTACTTC.

The chain employs TRBV5-4 and TRBJ2-2, with 7 positions matching TRBD1. Germline V lookup: CDR1 SGHNT, CDR2 YYREEE (reference sequence). The trim removed 4 bases at V and 0 bases at J, leaving 9 bases unmatched. The CDR3 runs 17 residues. The CDR3 DNA reads TGTGCCAGCAGCGGGCAACAGGGGTCCGCGAACACCGGGGAGCTGTTTTTT. This gives the protein CASSGQQGSANTGELFF.

The chain uses TRBV7-2 and TRBJ2-3; 9 bases map to TRBD2. V lost 5 bases, J lost 8 bases, and 8 bases stayed unmatched. The length of the CDR3 is 14 residues. In germline, CDR1 is SGHTA, CDR2 FQGNSA. CDR3 protein: CASSPRGTSTTQYF. The CDR3 DNA sequence: TGTGCCAGCAGCCCCCGGGGGACTAGCACTACGCAGTATTTT.

In its sample, this clone is large. V is TRBV9 and J is TRBJ2-7; a weak D match, TRBD1 (6 bases). The germline gives CDR1 SGDLS, CDR2 YYNGEE. The CDR3 runs to 13 residues. Deletions cut 4 bases from V and 3 bases from J, with 11 bases between. The DNA of the CDR3 is TGTGCCAGCAGCCCTGGGACATACTACGAGCAGTACTTC. This encodes CASSPGTYYEQYF.

This clone was detected ten times or more. At one end the junction does not follow the germline gene, possibly because of a read error. The chain combines TRBV4-2 with TRBJ1-3; no firm D call. The CDR3 sequence is 13 residues long. Germline CDR1 LGHNA, CDR2 YNFKEQ. CDR3 loop: CASSQGGTDALFF. CDR3 bases: TGTGCCAGCAGCCAAGGTGGCACAGACGCTTTATTCTTT.